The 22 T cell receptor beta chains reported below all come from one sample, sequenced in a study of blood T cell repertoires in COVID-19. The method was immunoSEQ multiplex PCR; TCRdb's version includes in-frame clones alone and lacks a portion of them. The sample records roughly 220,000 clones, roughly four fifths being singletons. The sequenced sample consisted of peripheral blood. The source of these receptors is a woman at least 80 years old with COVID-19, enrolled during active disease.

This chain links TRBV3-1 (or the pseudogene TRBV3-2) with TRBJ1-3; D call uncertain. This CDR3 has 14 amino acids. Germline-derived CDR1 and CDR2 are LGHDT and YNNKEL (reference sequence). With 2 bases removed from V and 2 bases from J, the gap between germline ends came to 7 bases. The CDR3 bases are TGTGCCAGCAGCCAAACAGATGCTGGAAACACCATATATTTT. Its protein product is CASSQTDAGNTIYF.

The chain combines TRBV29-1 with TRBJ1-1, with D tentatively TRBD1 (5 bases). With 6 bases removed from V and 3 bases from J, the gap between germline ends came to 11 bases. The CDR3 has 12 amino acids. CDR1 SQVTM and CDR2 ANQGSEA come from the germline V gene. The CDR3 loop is CSVTGDYTEAFF. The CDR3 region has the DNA TGCAGCGTCACGGGGGACTACACTGAAGCTTTCTTT.

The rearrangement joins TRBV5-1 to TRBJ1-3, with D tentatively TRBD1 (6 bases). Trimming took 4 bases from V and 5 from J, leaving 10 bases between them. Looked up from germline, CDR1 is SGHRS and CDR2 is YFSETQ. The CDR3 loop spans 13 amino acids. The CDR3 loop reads CASSTGTRNTIYF. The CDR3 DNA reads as TGCGCCAGCAGCACAGGGACGAGAAACACCATATATTTT.

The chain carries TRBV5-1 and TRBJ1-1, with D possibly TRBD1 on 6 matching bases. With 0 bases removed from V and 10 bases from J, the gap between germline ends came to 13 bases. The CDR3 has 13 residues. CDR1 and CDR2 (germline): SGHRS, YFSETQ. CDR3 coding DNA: TGCGCCAGCAGCTTGGCCAAGGGGACAAGAGCTTTCTTT. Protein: CASSLAKGTRAFF.

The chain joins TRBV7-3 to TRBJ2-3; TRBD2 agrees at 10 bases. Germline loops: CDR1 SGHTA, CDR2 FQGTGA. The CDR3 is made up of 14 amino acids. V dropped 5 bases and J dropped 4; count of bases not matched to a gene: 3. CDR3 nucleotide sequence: TGTGCCAGCAGCCCCGGGACTAGCGCAGATACGCAGTATTTT. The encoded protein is CASSPGTSADTQYF. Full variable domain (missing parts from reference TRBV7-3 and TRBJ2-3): GAGVSQTPSNKVTEKGKYVELRCDPISGHTALYWYRQSLGQGPEFLIYFQGTGAADDSGLPNDRFFAVRPEGSVSTLKIQRTERGDSAVYLCASSPGTSADTQYFGPGTRLTVL.

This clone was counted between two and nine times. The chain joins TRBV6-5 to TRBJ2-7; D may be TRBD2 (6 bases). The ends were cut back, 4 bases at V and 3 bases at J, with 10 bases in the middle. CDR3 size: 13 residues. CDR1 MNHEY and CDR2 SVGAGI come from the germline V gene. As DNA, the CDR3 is TGTGCCAGCAGTTGGGGGGACCTCTACGAGCAGTACTTC. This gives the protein CASSWGDLYEQYF.

The CDR3 is CAWSDTGTGGDQPQHF. CDR3 in DNA: TGTGCCTGGAGTGACACCGGGACAGGGGGCGATCAGCCCCAGCATTTT. This chain uses TRBV30 with TRBJ1-5, with 12 bases aligning to TRBD1. Per the germline V gene, CDR1 is GTSNPN and CDR2 is SVGIG (reference sequence). The CDR3 runs 16 residues. The V gene end was trimmed by 1 base and the J gene end by 5 bases; junction bases not matched to a gene: 6.

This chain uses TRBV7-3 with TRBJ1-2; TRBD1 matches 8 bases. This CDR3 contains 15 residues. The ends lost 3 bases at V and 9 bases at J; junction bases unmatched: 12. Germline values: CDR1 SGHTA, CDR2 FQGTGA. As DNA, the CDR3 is TGTGCCAGCAGCTTGCAACCAGGGGGCCTCTCGAGCTACACCTTC. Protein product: CASSLQPGGLSSYTF.

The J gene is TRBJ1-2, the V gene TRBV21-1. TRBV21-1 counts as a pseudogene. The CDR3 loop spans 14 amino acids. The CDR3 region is CASSKEDGCYGYTF. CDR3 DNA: TGTGCCAGCAGCAAGGAGGACGGGTGCTATGGCTACACCTTC.

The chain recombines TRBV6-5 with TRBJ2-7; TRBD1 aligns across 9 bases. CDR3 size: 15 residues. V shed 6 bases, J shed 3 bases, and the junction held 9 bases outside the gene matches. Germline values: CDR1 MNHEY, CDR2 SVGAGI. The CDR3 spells CASSPSRDRDYEQYF. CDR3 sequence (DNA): TGTGCCAGCAGCCCAAGCCGGGACAGGGACTACGAGCAGTACTTC.

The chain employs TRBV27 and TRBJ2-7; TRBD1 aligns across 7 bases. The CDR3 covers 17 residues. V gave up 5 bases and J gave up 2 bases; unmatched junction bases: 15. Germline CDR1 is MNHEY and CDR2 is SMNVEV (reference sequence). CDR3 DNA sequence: TGTGCCAGCAGTCCGCAGCCCGCCAGGGGGTCAACCTACGAGCAGTACTTC. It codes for CASSPQPARGSTYEQYF.

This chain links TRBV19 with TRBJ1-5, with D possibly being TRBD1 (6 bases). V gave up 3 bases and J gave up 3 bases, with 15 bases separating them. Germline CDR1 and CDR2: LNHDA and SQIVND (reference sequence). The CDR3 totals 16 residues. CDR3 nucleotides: TGTGCCAGTAGTATTTCAGGGGAGGGCATCAATCAGCCCCAGCATTTT. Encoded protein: CASSISGEGINQPQHF. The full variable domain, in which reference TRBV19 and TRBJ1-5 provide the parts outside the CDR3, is DGGITQSPKYLFRKEGQNVTLSCEQNLNHDAMYWYRQDPGQGLRLIYYSQIVNDFQKGDIAEGYSVSREKKESFPLTVTSAQKNPTAFYLCASSISGEGINQPQHFGDGTRLSIL.

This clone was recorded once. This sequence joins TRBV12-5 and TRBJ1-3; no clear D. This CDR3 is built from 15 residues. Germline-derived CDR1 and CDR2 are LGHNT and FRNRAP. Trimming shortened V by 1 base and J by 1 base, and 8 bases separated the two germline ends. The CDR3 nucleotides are TGTGCTAGTGGTTTGGGAGGGCCTTCTGGAAACACCATATATTTT. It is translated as CASGLGGPSGNTIYF.

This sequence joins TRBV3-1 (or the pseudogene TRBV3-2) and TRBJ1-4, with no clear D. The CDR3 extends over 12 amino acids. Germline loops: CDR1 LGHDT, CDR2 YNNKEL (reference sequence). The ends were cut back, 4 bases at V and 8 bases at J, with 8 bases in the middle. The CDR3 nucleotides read TGTGCCAGCAGCCTCGCGGGCGAAAAACTGTTTTTT. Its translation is CASSLAGEKLFF.

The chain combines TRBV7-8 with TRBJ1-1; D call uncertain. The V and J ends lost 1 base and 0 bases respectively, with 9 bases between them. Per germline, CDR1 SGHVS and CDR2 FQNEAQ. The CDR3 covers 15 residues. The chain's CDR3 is CASSLDAGLNTEAFF. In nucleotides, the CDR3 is TGTGCCAGCAGCTTAGATGCAGGCTTGAACACTGAAGCTTTCTTT.

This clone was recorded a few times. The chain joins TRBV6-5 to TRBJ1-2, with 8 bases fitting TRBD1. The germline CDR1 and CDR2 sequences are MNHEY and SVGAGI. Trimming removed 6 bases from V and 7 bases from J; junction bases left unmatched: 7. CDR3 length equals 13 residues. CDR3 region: CASSTRGRIGYTF. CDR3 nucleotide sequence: TGTGCCAGCAGCACCAGGGGGCGCATTGGCTACACCTTC.

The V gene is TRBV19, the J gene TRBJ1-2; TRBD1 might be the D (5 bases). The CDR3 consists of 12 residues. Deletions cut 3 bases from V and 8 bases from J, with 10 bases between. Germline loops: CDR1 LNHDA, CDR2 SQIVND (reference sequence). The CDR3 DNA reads TGTGCCAGTAGTATCAACAGGCAAGGCTACACCTTC. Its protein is CASSINRQGYTF.

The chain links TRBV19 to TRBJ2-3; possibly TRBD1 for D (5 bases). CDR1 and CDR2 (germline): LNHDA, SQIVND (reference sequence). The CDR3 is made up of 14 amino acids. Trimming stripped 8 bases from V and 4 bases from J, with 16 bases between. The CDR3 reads CASSGPGLADTQYF. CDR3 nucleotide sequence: TGTGCCAGTTCCGGTCCAGGGTTGGCAGATACGCAGTATTTT.

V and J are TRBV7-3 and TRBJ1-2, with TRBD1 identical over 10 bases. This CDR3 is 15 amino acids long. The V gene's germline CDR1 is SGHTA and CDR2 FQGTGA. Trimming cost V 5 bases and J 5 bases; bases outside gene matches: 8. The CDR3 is CASSNTGTGAYGYTF. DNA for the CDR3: TGTGCCAGCAGCAACACCGGGACAGGGGCTTATGGCTACACCTTC.

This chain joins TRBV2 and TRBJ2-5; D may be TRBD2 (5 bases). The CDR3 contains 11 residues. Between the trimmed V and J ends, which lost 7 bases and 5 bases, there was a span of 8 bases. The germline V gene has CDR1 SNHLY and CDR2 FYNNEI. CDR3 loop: CASTPGETQYF. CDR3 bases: TGTGCCAGCACCCCGGGGGAGACCCAGTACTTC.

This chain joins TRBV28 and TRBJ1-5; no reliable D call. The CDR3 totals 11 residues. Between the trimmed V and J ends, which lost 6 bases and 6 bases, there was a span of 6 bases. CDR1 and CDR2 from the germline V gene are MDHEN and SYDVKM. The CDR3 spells CASRHLQPQHF. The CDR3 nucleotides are TGTGCCAGCAGACATCTTCAGCCCCAGCATTTT.

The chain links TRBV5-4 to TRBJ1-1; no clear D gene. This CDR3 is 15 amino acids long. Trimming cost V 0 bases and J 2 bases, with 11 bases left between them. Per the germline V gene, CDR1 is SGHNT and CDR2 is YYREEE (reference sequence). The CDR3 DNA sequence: TGTGCCAGCAGCTTGGACTCGGGGAGAAACACTGAAGCTTTCTTT. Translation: CASSLDSGRNTEAFF. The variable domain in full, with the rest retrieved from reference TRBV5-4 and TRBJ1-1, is ETGVTQSPTHLIKTRGQQVTLRCSSQSGHNTVSWYQQALGQGPQFIFQYYREEENGRGNFPPRFSGLQFPNYSSELNVNALELDDSALYLCASSLDSGRNTEAFFGQGTRLTVV.